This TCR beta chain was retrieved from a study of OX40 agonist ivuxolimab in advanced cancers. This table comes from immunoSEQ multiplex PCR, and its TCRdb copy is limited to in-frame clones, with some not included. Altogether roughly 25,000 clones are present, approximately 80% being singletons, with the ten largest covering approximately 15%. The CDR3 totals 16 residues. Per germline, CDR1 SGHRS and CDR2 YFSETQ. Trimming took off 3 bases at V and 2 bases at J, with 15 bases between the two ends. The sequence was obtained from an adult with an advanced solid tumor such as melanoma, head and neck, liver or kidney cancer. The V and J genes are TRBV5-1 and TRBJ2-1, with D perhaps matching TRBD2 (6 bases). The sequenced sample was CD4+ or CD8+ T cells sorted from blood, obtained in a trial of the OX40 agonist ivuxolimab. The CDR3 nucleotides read TGCGCCAGCAGCTATGCCGGCGGGGACGCCTACAATGAGCAGTTCTTC. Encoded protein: CASSYAGGDAYNEQFF.